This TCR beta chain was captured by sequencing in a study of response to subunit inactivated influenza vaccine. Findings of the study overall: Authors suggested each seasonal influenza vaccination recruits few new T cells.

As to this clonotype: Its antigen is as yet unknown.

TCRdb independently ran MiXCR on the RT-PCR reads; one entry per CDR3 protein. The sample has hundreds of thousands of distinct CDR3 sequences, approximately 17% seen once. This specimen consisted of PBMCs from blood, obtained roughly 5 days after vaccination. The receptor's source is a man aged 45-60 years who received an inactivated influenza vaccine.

The chain's CDR3 is CSARVFVGADTQYF. As DNA, the CDR3 is TGCAGTGCTAGAGTTTTTGTCGGGGCAGATACGCAGTATTTT. V gene TRBV20-1 combines with J gene TRBJ2-3; D possibly corresponds to TRBD2 (5 bases). The CDR3 is 14 residues long. Deletions cut 1 base from V and 4 bases from J, with 12 bases between. Germline assignment: CDR1 DFQATT and CDR2 SNEGSKA (reference sequence).